This TCR beta chain comes out of a study of T cells in Graves' hyperthyroidism and ophthalmopathy. There are many counts of this clonotype. CDR1 is MNHNS, CDR2 SASEGT, per germline. The V end lost 3 bases, the J end lost 6 bases, and 5 bases lay between the germline ends. The CDR3 extends over 11 amino acids. Amplification yielded TCR beta CDR3 regions, with RNA transcripts as the source. A set of HTBI primers served as the primers for a first-round RT-PCR of the TCR CDR3. TCRdb independently ran MiXCR on the multiplex PCR reads; one entry per CDR3 protein. This table has 450,000 to 650,000 distinct CDR3 sequences, less than 25% appearing once. Uncontrolled infection, other autoimmune disease, pregnancy and lactation each barred patients from inclusion.

The TCR originated in a man aged 18 to 30 with Graves' hyperthyroidism. The chain combines TRBV6-1 with TRBJ1-2, with D unresolved. Material: blood. CDR3 amino acids: CASSDFDGYTF. The CDR3 nucleotides read TGTGCCAGCAGTGATTTTGATGGCTACACCTTC.